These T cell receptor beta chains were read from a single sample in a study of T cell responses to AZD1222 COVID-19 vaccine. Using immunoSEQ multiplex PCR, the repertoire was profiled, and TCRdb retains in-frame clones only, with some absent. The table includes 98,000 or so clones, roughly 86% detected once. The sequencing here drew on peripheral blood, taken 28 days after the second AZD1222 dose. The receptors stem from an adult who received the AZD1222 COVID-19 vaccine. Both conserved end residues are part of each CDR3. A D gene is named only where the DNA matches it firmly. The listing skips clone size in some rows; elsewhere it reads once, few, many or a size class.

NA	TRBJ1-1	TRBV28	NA	TGTGCCAGCCCAAGAGGGGATAACCCGAACACTGAAGCTTTCTTT	CASPRGDNPNTEAFF
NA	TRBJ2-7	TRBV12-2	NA	TGTGCAAGTCGCTTATACGGGACATCCCTCTACGAGCAGTACTTC	CASRLYGTSLYEQYF
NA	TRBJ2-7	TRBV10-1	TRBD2	TGCGCCAGCAGTACTAAGCGGGAGCCCCACGAGCAGTACTTC	CASSTKREPHEQYF
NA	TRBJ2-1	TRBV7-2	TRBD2	TGTGCCAGCACCCAAGGGGCTAGCGGGAGGACGAGCTCCTACAATGAGCAGTTCTTC	CASTQGASGRTSSYNEQFF
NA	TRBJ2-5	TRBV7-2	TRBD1	TGTGCCAGCAGCTTAGGACCCGGACAGGCCCAAGAGACCCAGTACTTC	CASSLGPGQAQETQYF
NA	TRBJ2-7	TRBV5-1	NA	TGCGCCAGCAGCTTAAGCTCCTACGAGCAGTACTTC	CASSLSSYEQYF
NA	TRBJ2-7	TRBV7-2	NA	TGTGCCAGCAGCTTAGCTCCGGGCTCCTACGAGCAGTACTTC	CASSLAPGSYEQYF
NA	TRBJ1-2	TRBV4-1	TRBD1	TGCGCCAGCAGCCAGGGACAGGCGGGCTATGGCTACACCTTC	CASSQGQAGYGYTF
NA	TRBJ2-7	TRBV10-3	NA	TGTGCCATCAGGGACATATCGGGGGGCCCTAATTACGAGCAGTACTTC	CAIRDISGGPNYEQYF
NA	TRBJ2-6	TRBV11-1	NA	TGTGCCAGCAGCTTAGACCCGAACTCTGGGGCCAACGTCCTGACTTTC	CASSLDPNSGANVLTF
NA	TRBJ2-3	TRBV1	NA	TGCACCAGCAGCCAAGATTTTGCGGGAGGGCCACATACGCAGTATTTT	CTSSQDFAGGPHTQYF
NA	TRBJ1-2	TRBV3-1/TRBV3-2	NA	TGTGCCAGCAGCCTGGCGGGAGGCTATGGCTACACCTTC	CASSLAGGYGYTF
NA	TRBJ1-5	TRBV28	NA	TGTGCCAGCAGCTCAGGGTTTGGTGGGTTCCAGCCCCAGCATTTT	CASSSGFGGFQPQHF
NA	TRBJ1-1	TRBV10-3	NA	TGTGCCATCAGGAAGACAGACGAGACTGAAGCTTTCTTT	CAIRKTDETEAFF
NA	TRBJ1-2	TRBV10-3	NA	TGTGCCATCAAATATGATATAGGCTACACCTTC	CAIKYDIGYTF
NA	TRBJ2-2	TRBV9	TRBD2	TGTGCCAGCAGCCCCGGGACTAGATTCACCGGGGAGCTGTTTTTT	CASSPGTRFTGELFF
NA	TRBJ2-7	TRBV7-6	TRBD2	TGTGCCAGCAGCTTAGCCCGACTAGCGGGAGCCGAGCAGTACTTC	CASSLARLAGAEQYF
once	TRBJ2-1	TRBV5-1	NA	TGCGCCAGCAGCTTACGGACTGGGAACAATGAGCAGTTCTTC	CASSLRTGNNEQFF
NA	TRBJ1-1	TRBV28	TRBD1	TGTGCCAGCAGTTTCCCCGGGACAGGGTCCACTGAAGCTTTCTTT	CASSFPGTGSTEAFF
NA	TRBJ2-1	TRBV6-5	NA	TGTGCCAGCACCCCGAGGGGAGGGCAGTTCTTC	CASTPRGGQFF
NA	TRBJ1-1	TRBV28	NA	TGTGCCAGCAGTGTATCGGGACTCACGAACACTGAAGCTTTCTTT	CASSVSGLTNTEAFF
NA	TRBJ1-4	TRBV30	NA	TGTGCCTGGAATCCCGGCTTGGCTAATGAAAAACTGTTTTTT	CAWNPGLANEKLFF
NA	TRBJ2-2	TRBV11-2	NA	TGTGCCAGCAGCTTAGGGGGCACCGGGGAGCTGTTTTTT	CASSLGGTGELFF
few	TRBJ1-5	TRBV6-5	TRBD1	TGTGCCAGCAGTTACCTGGGACAGTCCAATCAGCCCCAGCATTTT	CASSYLGQSNQPQHF
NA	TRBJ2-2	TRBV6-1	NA	TGTGCCAGCAGTGAATTCGGGGGGCCCTCCGGGGAGCTGTTTTTT	CASSEFGGPSGELFF
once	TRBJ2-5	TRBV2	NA	TGTGCCAGCAGGGAATGGGAGACCCAGTACTTC	CASREWETQYF
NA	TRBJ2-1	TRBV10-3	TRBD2	TGTGCCATCAGTGATATTAGCGGGGTTAACAATGAGCAGTTCTTC	CAISDISGVNNEQFF
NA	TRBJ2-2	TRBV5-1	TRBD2	TGCGCCAGCAGCCTGTACGGTCTAGCGGGAGCGACCGGGGAGCTGTTTTTT	CASSLYGLAGATGELFF
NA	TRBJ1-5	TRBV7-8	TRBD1	TGTGCCAGCACCCAAACCGGGACAGGGGGCAATCAGCCCCAGCATTTT	CASTQTGTGGNQPQHF
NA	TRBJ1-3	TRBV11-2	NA	TGTGCCAGCAGCTTAACAGCGGGGGCGACTGGAAACACCATATATTTT	CASSLTAGATGNTIYF
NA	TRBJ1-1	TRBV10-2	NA	TGCGCCAGCATGGGGAACACTGAAGCTTTCTTT	CASMGNTEAFF
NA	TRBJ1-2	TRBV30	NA	TGTGCCCGGAGTTTGTGGTCCGGAGGAAGTGGCTACACCTTC	CARSLWSGGSGYTF
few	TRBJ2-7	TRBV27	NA	TGTGCCAGCAGTTTATCCGGGGTCCTCTACGAGCAGTACTTC	CASSLSGVLYEQYF
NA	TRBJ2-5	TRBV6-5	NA	TGTGCCAGCGCCGGGCTAGATCGCGGGGAGACCCAGTACTTC	CASAGLDRGETQYF
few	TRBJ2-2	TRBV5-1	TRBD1	TGCGCCAGCAGGACTCCGCCCGGGACAGCAAGAGGCACCGGGGAGCTGTTTTTT	CASRTPPGTARGTGELFF
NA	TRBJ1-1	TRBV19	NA	TGTGCCAGTAGTATAGGTTATAACACTGAAGCTTTCTTT	CASSIGYNTEAFF
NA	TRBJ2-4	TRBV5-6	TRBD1	TGTGCCAGCAGCTCGACAGGGCAACGGAACATTCAGTACTTC	CASSSTGQRNIQYF
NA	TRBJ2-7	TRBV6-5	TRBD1	TGTGCCAGCGAGGACAGGGTTTCCTACGAGCAGTACTTC	CASEDRVSYEQYF
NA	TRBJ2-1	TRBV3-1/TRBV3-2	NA	TGTGCCAGCAGCCCATATGGGCGCGGGGACGGCGGTAATGAGCAGTTCTTC	CASSPYGRGDGGNEQFF
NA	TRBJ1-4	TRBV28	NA	TGTGCCAGCATCAGCACCGCAACTAATGAAAAACTGTTTTTT	CASISTATNEKLFF
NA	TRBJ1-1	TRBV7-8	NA	TGTGCCAGCAACACCATTCACCCCCGGGGCAACACTGAAGCTTTCTTT	CASNTIHPRGNTEAFF
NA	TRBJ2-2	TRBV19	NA	TGTGCCAGTAGTATAGATCAAGGGATAGGCGGGGAGCTGTTTTTT	CASSIDQGIGGELFF
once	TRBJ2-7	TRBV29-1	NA	TGCAGCGTAGTGTGGGAGGAGGAGATTTACGAGCAGTACTTC	CSVVWEEEIYEQYF
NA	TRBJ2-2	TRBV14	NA	TGTGCCAGCAGCCAAGAAGACGTCGGGCCCCTCGAAGACACCGGGGAGCTGTTTTTT	CASSQEDVGPLEDTGELFF
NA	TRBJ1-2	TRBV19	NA	TGTGCCAGTAGTATACTCGTGGACAGCAAAAACTATGGCTACACCTTC	CASSILVDSKNYGYTF
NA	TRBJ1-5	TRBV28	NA	TGTGCCAGCAGTTTTGTCGGGCCCCAGCATTTT	CASSFVGPQHF
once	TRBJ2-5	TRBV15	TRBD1	TGTGCCACCAGCGCCCCCGGGACAGGGGTATTTGAGACCCAGTACTTC	CATSAPGTGVFETQYF
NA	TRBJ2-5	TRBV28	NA	TGTGCCAGCCGCGTGACTAGTACGGGGACCCAGTACTTC	CASRVTSTGTQYF
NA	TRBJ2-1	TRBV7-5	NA	TGTGTCAGAAGCCCACGGCGTGACTCACTTTACAATGAGCAGTTCTTC	CVRSPRRDSLYNEQFF
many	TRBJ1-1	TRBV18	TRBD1	TGTGCCAGCTCACCGGGGACAGCAGAAGCTTTCTTT	CASSPGTAEAFF
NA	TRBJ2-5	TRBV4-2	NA	TGTGCCAGCAGCCAAGAGGGGGTTAGGGCGGAGACCCAGTACTTC	CASSQEGVRAETQYF